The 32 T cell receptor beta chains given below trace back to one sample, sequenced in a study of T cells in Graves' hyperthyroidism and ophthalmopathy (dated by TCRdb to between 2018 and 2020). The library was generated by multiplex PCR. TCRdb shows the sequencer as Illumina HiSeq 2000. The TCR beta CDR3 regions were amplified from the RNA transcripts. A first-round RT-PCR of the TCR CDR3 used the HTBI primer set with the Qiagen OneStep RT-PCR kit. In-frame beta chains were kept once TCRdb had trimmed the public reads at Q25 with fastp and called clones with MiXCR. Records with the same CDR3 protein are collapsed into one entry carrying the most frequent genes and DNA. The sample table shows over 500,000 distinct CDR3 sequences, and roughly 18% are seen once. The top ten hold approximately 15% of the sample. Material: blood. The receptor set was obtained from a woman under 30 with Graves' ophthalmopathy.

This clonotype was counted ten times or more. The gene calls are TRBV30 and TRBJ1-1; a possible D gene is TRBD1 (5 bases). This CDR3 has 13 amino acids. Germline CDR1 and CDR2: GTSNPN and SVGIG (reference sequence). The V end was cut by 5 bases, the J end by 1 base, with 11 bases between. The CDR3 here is CAWGETGNTEAFF. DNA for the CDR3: TGTGCCTGGGGGGAAACAGGGAACACTGAAGCTTTCTTT. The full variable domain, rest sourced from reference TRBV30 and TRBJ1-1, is SQTIHQWPATLVQPVGSPLSLECTVEGTSNPNLYWYRQAAGRGLQLLFYSVGIGQISSEVPQNLSASRPQDRQFILSSKKLLLSDSGFYLCAWGETGNTEAFFGQGTRLTVV.

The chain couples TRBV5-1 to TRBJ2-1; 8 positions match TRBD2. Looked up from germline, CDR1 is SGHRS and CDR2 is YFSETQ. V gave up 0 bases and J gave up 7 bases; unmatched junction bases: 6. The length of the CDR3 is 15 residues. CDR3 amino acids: CASSLVAGRGNEQFF. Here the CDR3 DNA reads TGCGCCAGCAGCTTGGTAGCGGGAAGGGGAAATGAGCAGTTCTTC. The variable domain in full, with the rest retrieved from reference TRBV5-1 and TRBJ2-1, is KAGVTQTPRYLIKTRGQQVTLSCSPISGHRSVSWYQQTPGQGLQFLFEYFSETQRNKGNFPGRFSGRQFSNSRSEMNVSTLELGDSALYLCASSLVAGRGNEQFFGPGTRLTVL.

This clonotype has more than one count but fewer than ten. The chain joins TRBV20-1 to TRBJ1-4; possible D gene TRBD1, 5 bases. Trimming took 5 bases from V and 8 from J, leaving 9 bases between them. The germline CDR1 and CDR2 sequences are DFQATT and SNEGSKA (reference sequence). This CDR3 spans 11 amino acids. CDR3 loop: CSADRGEKLFF. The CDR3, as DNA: TGCAGTGCTGACAGAGGGGAAAAACTGTTTTTT.

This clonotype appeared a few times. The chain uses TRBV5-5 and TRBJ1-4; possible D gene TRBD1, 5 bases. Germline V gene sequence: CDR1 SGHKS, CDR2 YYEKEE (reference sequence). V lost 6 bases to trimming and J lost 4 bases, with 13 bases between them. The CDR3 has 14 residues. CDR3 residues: CASNPGLGNEKLFF. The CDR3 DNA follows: TGTGCCAGCAACCCGGGACTGGGTAATGAAAAACTGTTTTTT.

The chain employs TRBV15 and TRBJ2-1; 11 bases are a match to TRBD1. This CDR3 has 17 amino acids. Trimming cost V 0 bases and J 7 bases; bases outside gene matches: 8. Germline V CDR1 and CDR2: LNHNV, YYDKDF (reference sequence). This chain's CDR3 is CATSRDPPGQGANEQFF. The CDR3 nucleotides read TGTGCCACCAGCAGAGATCCTCCCGGACAGGGGGCGAATGAGCAGTTCTTC.

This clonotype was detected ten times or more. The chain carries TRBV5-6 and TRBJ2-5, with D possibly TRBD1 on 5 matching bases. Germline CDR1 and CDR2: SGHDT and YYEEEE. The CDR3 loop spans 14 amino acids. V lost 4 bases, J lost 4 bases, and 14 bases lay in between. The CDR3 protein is CASSRTGSGETQYF. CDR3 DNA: TGTGCCAGCAGCCGCACAGGTTCCGGAGAGACCCAGTACTTC.

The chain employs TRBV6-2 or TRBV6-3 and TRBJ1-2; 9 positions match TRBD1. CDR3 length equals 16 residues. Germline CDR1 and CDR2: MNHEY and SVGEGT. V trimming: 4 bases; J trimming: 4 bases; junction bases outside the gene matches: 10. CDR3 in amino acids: CASSSQGASPTYGYTF. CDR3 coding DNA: TGTGCCAGCAGTTCACAGGGGGCGTCCCCAACCTATGGCTACACCTTC.

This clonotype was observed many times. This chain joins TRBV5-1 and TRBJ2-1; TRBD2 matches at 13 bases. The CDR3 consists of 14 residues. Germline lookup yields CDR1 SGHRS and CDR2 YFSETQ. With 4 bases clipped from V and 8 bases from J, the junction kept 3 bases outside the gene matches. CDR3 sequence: CASSPGLAGDEQFF. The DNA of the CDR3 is TGCGCCAGCAGCCCCGGACTAGCGGGGGATGAGCAGTTCTTC.

The DNA of the CDR3 is TGTGCCAGCAGCTTCGTCCCTACCTGGAACACCATATATTTT. Protein: CASSFVPTWNTIYF. The chain carries TRBV11-2 and TRBJ1-3; D is unclear. This CDR3 comprises 14 residues. The germline gives CDR1 SGHAT, CDR2 FQNNGV. V lost 3 bases to trimming and J lost 7 bases, with 13 bases between them.

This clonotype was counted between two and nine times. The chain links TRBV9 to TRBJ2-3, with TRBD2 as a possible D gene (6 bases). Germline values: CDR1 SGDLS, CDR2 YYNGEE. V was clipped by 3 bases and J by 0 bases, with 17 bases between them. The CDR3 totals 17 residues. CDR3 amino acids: CASSASGLARSTDTQYF. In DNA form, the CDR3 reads TGTGCCAGCAGCGCCTCCGGTCTAGCGCGCAGCACAGATACGCAGTATTTT.

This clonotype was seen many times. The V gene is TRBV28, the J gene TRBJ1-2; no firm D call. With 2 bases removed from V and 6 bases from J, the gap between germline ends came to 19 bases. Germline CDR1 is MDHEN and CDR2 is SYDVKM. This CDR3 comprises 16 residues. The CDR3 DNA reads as TGTGCCAGCAGTTTACCTGTTCTAATGCGGGGTCATGGCTACACCTTC. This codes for CASSLPVLMRGHGYTF.

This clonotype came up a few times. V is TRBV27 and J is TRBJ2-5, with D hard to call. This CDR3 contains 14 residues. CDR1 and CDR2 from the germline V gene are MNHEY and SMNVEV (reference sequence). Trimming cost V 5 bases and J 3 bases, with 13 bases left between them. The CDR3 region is CASSRSPEKETQYF. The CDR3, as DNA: TGTGCCAGCAGTCGGTCCCCAGAGAAAGAGACCCAGTACTTC.

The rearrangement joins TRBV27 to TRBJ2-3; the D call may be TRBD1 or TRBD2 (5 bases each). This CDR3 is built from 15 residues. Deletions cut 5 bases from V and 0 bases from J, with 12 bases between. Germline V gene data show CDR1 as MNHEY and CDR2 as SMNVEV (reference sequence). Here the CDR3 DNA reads TGTGCCAGCAGTCCCCGGGACGAAAGCACAGATACGCAGTATTTT. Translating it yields CASSPRDESTDTQYF.

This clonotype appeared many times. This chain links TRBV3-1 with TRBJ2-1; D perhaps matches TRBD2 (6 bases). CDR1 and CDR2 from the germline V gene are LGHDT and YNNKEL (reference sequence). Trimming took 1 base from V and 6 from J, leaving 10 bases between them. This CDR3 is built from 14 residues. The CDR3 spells CASSQGGASNEQFF. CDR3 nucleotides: TGTGCCAGCAGCCAAGGCGGGGCCAGCAATGAGCAGTTCTTC.

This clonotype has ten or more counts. The DNA of the CDR3 is TGTGCCAGCAGCCTTCTAGCGGGAGTCTACGAGCAGTACTTC. This gives the protein CASSLLAGVYEQYF. V and J are TRBV6-1 and TRBJ2-7, with 10 bases fitting TRBD2. The CDR3 covers 14 residues. Germline CDR1 MNHNS, CDR2 SASEGT. V was clipped by 6 bases and J by 3 bases; unmatched bases: 5.

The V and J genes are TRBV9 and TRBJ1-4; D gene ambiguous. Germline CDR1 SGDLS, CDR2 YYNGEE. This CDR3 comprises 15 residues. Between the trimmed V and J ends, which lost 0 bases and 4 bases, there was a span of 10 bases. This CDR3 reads CASSVEPGSNEKLFF. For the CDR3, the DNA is TGTGCCAGCAGCGTAGAACCGGGTAGTAATGAAAAACTGTTTTTT.

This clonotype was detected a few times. In DNA, the CDR3 is TGTGCCATCAGTGAATCCAGGGGGCGCGGGACAGATACGCAGTATTTT. It encodes CAISESRGRGTDTQYF. The chain is built from TRBV10-3 and TRBJ2-3; 8 bases agree with TRBD1. The junction had 8 bases not matched to a gene; V was cut back by 3 bases and J by 3 bases. This CDR3 spans 16 amino acids. Per germline, CDR1 ENHRY and CDR2 SYGVKD.

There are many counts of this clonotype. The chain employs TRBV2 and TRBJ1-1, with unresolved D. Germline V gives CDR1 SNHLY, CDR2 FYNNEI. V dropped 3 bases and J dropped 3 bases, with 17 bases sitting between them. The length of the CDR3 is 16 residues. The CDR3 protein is CASSDRGAVLDTEAFF. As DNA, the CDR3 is TGTGCCAGCAGTGATCGAGGAGCCGTCTTGGACACTGAAGCTTTCTTT.

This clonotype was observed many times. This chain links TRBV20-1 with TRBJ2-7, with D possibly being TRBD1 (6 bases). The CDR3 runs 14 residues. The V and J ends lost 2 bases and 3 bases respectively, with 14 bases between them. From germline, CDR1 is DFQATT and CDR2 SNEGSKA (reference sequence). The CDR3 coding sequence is TGCAGTGCTAGACCCGAAAGGGGGATCTACGAGCAGTACTTC. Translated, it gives CSARPERGIYEQYF.

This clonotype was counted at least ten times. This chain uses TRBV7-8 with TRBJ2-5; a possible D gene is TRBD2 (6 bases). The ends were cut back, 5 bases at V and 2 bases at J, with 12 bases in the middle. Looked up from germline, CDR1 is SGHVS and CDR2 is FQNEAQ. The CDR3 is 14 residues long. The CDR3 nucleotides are TGTGCCAGCAGCCCCCAGCGGGCGCAAGAGACCCAGTACTTC. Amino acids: CASSPQRAQETQYF.

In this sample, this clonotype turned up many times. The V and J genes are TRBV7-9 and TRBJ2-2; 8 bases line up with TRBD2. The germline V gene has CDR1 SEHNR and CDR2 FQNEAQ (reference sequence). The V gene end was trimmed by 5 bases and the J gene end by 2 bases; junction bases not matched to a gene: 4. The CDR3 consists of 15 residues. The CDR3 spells CASSEAGANTGELFF. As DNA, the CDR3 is TGTGCCAGCAGCGAAGCGGGGGCTAACACCGGGGAGCTGTTTTTT.

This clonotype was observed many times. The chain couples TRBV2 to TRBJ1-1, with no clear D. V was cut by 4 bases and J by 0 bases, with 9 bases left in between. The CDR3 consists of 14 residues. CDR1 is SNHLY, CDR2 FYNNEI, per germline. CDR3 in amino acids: CASSVTGMNTEAFF. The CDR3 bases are TGTGCCAGCAGTGTAACTGGGATGAACACTGAAGCTTTCTTT.

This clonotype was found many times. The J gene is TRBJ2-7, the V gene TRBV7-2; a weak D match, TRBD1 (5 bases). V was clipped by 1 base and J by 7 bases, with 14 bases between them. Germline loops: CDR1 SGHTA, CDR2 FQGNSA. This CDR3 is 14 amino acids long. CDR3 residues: CASSLEPGPEEQYF. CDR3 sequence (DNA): TGTGCCAGCAGCTTAGAGCCAGGGCCGGAAGAGCAGTACTTC.

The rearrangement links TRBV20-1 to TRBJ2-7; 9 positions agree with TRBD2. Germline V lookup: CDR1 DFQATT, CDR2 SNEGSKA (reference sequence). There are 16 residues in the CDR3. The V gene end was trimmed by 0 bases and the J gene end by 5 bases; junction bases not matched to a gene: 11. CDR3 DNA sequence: TGCAGTGCTAGAGATCTTGAAGCGGGAGGTCGGCACGAGCAGTACTTC. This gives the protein CSARDLEAGGRHEQYF.

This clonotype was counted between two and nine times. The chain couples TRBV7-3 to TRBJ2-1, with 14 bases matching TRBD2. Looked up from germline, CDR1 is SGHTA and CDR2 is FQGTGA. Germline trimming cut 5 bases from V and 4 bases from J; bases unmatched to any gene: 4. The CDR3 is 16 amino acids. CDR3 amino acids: CASSATSGGGYNEQFF. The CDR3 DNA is TGTGCCAGCAGCGCGACTAGCGGGGGGGGATACAATGAGCAGTTCTTC.

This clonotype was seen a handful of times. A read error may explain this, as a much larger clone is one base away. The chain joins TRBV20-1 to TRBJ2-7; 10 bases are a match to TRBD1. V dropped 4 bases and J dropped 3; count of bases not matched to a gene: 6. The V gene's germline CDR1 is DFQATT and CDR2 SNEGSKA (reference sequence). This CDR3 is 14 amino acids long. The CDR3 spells CSATGGQGYYEQYF. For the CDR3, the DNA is TGCAGTGCTACAGGGGGACAGGGGTACTACGAGCAGTACTTC.

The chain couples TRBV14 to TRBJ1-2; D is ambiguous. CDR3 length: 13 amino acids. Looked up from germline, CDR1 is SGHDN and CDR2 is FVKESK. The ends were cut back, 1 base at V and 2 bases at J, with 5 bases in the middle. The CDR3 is CASSQVQNYGYTF. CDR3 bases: TGTGCCAGCAGCCAAGTACAGAACTATGGCTACACCTTC.

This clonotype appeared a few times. The CDR3: CASSYPIDRDYHLQETQYF. In DNA, the CDR3 is TGTGCCAGCAGTTACCCCATCGATCGGGACTACCACCTGCAAGAGACCCAGTACTTC. V gene TRBV6-2 or TRBV6-3 combines with J gene TRBJ2-5; 7 nucleotides line up with TRBD2. Trimming cost V 2 bases and J 2 bases; bases outside gene matches: 17. This CDR3 has 19 residues. The V gene's germline CDR1 is MNHEY and CDR2 SVGEGT.

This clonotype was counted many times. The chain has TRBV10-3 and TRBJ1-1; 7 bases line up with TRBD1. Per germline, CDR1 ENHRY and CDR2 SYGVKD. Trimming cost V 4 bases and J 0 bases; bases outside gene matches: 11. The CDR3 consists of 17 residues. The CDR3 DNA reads TGTGCCATCAGTGCGACAGGGATCAGGTTAGTGAACACTGAAGCTTTCTTT. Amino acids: CAISATGIRLVNTEAFF.

CDR3 in amino acids: CASSGDAGERYEQYF. In nucleotides, the CDR3 is TGTGCCAGCAGCGGGGATGCGGGGGAACGCTACGAGCAGTACTTC. The chain combines TRBV4-2 with TRBJ2-7, with 7 bases lining up with TRBD2. This CDR3 has 15 amino acids. Unmatched junction bases numbered 10, after V lost 5 bases and J lost 3 bases. Germline V lookup: CDR1 LGHNA, CDR2 YNFKEQ.

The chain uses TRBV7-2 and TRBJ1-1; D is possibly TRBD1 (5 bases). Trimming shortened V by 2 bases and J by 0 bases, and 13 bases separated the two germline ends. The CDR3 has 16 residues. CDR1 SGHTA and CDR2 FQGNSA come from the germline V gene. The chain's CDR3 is CASSLYLGRMNTEAFF. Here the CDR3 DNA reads TGTGCCAGCAGCTTATACTTGGGGCGTATGAACACTGAAGCTTTCTTT.

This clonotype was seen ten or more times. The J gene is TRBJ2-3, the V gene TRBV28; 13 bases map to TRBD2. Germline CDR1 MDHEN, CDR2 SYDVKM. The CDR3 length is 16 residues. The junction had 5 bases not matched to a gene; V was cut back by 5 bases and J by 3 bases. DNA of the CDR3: TGTGCCAGCAGTCCTCGGACTAGCGGGAGAACAGATACGCAGTATTTT. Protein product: CASSPRTSGRTDTQYF.